This T cell receptor beta chain was sequenced for a study of shared clonotypes between healthy human individuals. Germline V CDR1 and CDR2: MNHEY, SMNVEV (reference sequence). V lost 7 bases to trimming and J lost 1 base, with 20 bases between them. The CDR3 contains 16 residues. Clones were sequenced by immunoSEQ multiplex PCR, and TCRdb holds only the in-frame ones, with some missing. The data contain under 550,000 clones, almost 97% of them singletons. Sequenced sample: naive CD4+ T cells sorted from blood. Subset given: CD45RA+ positively selected. This receptor was obtained from a woman aged 30 to 39 in good health. The J gene is TRBJ2-7, the V gene TRBV27; D might be TRBD1 or TRBD2, each matching 5 bases. The CDR3 bases are TGTGCCAGCACCCCAAACTTGGGGACCCGATCCTACGAGCAGTACTTC. Translating it yields CASTPNLGTRSYEQYF.